These T cell receptor beta chains were read from a single sample in a study of blood T cell repertoires in COVID-19. TCRdb's copy holds only in-frame clones and misses some; the assay was immunoSEQ multiplex PCR. This table has a few hundred thousand clones, about 83% appearing once. Input material: peripheral blood. The receptor set was obtained from a woman in her 50s with acute or convalescent COVID-19. Both conserved end residues are part of each CDR3. Fields, in order: clone size, D gene, J gene, V gene, CDR3 DNA, CDR3 protein. A D gene is named only where the DNA matches it firmly. Size values are once, few and many counts, or a class for expanded clones, and some rows have none.

clone size: NA
D gene: NA
J gene: TRBJ2-4
V gene: TRBV4-2
CDR3 DNA: TGTGCCAGCAGCCCCCGAAGCTCCAGTCAGGGCATTCAGTACTTC
CDR3 protein: CASSPRSSSQGIQYF

clone size: NA
D gene: TRBD1
J gene: TRBJ2-1
V gene: TRBV27
CDR3 DNA: TGTGCCAGCTGGGACAGGGGCACCTACAATGAGCAGTTCTTC
CDR3 protein: CASWDRGTYNEQFF

clone size: NA
D gene: TRBD2
J gene: TRBJ2-7
V gene: TRBV7-2
CDR3 DNA: TGTGCCAGCAGCTCGACGAGCGGGAGTTCCTACGAGCAGTACTTC
CDR3 protein: CASSSTSGSSYEQYF

clone size: NA
D gene: NA
J gene: TRBJ2-7
V gene: TRBV6-5
CDR3 DNA: TGTGCCAGCAGTTACCCCCGGGCAGGGGGGAGGGAGCAGTACTTC
CDR3 protein: CASSYPRAGGREQYF

clone size: NA
D gene: NA
J gene: TRBJ2-3
V gene: TRBV6-5
CDR3 DNA: TGTGCCAGCAAGACTCTTAGCGGCACAGATACGCAGTATTTT
CDR3 protein: CASKTLSGTDTQYF

clone size: NA
D gene: TRBD1
J gene: TRBJ2-7
V gene: TRBV5-1
CDR3 DNA: TGCGCCAGCAGTCGGGACAGGGGAAACGAGCAGTACTTC
CDR3 protein: CASSRDRGNEQYF

clone size: NA
D gene: TRBD1
J gene: TRBJ1-2
V gene: TRBV29-1
CDR3 DNA: TGCAGCGTTGGGCAGGGGGGTGGTGGCTACACCTTC
CDR3 protein: CSVGQGGGGYTF

clone size: NA
D gene: TRBD1
J gene: TRBJ1-4
V gene: TRBV2
CDR3 DNA: TGTGCCAGCAGTGAAGCAGGGGGGACAGCCCCTAATGAAAAACTGTTTTTT
CDR3 protein: CASSEAGGTAPNEKLFF

clone size: few
D gene: TRBD2
J gene: TRBJ2-1
V gene: TRBV29-1
CDR3 DNA: TGCAGCGTTCCGAGACGGGAGGGCCCCCCCAATGAGCAGTTCTTC
CDR3 protein: CSVPRREGPPNEQFF

clone size: NA
D gene: TRBD1
J gene: TRBJ1-5
V gene: TRBV19
CDR3 DNA: TGTGCCAGTAGTCACGCGGGACAGGGAAGGCCCCAGCATTTT
CDR3 protein: CASSHAGQGRPQHF

clone size: once
D gene: NA
J gene: TRBJ1-2
V gene: TRBV30
CDR3 DNA: TGTGCCTGGAGTCTTCTTGGGAGCCGCCGTCACTATGGCTACACCTTC
CDR3 protein: CAWSLLGSRRHYGYTF